This T cell receptor beta chain was captured in a study of blood T cell repertoires in COVID-19. Study-wide background: In each case, the material was cDNA or gDNA derived from T cells, B-cell-depleted T cells, or PBMCs.

Participant age was about 18 to 89 years, and participants resided in around 24 US areas. Cohorts were determined from participant-reported clinical history. Germline V gene sequence: CDR1 KGHSH, CDR2 LQKENI. Trimming stripped 3 bases from V and 5 bases from J, with 8 bases between. This CDR3 region has 14 residues. Per the study methods: For nucleated cells, counts were estimated from reference gene primer amplification. Here immunoSEQ multiplex PCR was the method, and the copy in TCRdb shows in-frame clones only, minus some. D and trimming were read from the DNA, whereas the V and J calls and clone size are those reported in that table. The sample has fewer than 250,000 clones; roughly 90% are singletons.

This sequence was found in a woman aged 30 to 39 with acute COVID-19. Specimen: PBMCs or T cells enriched from blood (not recorded which). The chain links TRBV18 to TRBJ1-6; no reliable D call. The CDR3 sequence: CASSPGPNNSPLHF. CDR3 bases: TGTGCCAGCTCACCTGGCCCGAATAATTCACCCCTCCACTTT.